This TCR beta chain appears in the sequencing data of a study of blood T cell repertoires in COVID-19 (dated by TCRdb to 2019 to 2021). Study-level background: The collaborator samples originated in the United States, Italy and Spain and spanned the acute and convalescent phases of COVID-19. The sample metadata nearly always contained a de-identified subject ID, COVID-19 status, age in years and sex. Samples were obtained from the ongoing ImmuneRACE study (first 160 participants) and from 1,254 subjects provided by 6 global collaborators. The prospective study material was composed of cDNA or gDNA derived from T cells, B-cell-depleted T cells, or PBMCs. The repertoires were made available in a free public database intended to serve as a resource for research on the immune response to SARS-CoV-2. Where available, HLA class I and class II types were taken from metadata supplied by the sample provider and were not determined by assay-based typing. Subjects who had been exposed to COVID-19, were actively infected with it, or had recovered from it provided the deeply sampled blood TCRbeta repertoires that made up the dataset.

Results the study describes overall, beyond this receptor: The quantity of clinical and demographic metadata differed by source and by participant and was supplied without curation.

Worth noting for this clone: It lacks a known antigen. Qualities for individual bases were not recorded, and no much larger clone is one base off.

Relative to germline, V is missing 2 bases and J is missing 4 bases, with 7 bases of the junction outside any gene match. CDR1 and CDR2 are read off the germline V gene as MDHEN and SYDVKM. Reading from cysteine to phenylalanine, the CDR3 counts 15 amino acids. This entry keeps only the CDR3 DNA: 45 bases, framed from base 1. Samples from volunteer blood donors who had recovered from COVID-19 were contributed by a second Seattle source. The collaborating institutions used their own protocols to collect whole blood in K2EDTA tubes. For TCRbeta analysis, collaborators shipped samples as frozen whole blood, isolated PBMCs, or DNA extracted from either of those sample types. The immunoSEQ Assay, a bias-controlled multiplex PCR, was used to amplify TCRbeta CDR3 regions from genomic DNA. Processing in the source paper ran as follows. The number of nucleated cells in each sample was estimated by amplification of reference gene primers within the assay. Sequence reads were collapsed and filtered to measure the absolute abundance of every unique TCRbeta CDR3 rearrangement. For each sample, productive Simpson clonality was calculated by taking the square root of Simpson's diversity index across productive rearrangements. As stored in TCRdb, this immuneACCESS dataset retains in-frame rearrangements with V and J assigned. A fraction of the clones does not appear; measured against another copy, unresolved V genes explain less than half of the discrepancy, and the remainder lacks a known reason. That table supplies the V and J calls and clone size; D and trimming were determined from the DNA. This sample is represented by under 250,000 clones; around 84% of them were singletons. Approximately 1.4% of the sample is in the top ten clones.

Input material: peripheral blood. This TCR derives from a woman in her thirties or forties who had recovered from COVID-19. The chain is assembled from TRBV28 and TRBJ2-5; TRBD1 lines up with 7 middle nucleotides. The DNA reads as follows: TGTGCCAGCAGTTTAGGCGTCTACAGGGGAGAGACCCAGTACTTC. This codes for CASSLGVYRGETQYF.